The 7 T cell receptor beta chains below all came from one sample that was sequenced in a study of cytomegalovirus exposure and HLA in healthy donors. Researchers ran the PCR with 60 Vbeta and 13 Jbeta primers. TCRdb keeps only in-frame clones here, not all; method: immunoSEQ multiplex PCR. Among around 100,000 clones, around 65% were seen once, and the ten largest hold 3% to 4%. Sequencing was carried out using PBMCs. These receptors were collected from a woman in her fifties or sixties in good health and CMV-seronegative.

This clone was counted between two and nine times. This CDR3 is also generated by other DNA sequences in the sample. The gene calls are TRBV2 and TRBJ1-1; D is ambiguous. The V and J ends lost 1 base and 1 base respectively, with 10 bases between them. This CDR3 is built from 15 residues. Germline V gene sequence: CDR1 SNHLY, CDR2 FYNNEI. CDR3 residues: CASSEGASRNTEAFF. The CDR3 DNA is TGTGCCAGCAGTGAAGGCGCCTCGAGGAACACTGAAGCTTTCTTT.

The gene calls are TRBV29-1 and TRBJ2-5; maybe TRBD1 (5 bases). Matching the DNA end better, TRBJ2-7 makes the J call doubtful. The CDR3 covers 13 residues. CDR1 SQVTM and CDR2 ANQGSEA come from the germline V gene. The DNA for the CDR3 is TGCAGCACCGCGGACCTACAGGTCAACGAGCAGTACTTC. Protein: CSTADLQVNEQYF.

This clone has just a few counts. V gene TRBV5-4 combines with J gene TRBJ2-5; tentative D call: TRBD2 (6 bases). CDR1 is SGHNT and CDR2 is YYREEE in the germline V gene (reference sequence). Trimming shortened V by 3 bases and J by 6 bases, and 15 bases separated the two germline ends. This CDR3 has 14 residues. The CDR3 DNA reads TGTGCCAGCAGCTCGGGACTGCAGACGAAGACCCAGTACTTC. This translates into CASSSGLQTKTQYF.

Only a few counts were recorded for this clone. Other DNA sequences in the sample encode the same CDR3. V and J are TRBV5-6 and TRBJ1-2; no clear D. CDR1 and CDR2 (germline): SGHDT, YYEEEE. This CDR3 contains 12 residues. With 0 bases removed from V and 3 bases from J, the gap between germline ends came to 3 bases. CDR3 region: CASSLADYGYTF. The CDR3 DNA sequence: TGTGCCAGCAGCTTGGCAGACTATGGCTACACCTTC.

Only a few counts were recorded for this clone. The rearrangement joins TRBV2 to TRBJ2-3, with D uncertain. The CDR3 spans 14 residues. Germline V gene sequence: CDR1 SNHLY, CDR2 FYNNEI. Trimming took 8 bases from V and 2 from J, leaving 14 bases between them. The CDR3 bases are TGTGCCAGCTGCCCCGACGGGTCCACAGATACGCAGTATTTT. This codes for CASCPDGSTDTQYF. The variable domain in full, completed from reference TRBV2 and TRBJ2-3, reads EPEVTQTPSHQVTQMGQEVILRCVPISNHLYFYWYRQILGQKVEFLVSFYNNEISEKSEIFDDQFSVERPDGSNFTLKIRSTKLEDSAMYFCASCPDGSTDTQYFGPGTRLTVL.

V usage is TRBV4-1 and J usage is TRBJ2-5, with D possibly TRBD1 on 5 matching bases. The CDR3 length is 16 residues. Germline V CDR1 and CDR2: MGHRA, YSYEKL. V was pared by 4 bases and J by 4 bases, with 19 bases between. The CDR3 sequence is CASSPIGAFQGETQYF. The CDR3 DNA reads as TGCGCCAGCAGCCCTATAGGGGCATTTCAGGGAGAGACCCAGTACTTC.

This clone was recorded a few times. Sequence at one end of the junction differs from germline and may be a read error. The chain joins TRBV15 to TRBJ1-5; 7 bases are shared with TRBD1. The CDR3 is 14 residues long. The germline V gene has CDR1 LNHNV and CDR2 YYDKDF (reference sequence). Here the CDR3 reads CATSRDRVGQPQHF. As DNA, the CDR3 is TGTGCCACCAGCCGAGACAGGGTGGGTCAGCCCCAGCATTTT.